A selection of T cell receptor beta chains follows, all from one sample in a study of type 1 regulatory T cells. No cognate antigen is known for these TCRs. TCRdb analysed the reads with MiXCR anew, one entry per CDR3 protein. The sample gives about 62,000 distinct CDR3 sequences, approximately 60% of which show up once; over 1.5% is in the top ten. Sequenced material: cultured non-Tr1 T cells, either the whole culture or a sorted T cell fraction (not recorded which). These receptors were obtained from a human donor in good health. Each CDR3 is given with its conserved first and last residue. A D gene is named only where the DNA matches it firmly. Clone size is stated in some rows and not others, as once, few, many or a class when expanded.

TGTGCCAGACCCTGGGGAGTCCGCGAGCAGTACTTC,CARPWGVREQYF,.,TRBV7-9,TRBJ2-7,.
TGTGCCAGCAGCTTGGATACAGGGTCGGGTGAGCAGTTCTTC,CASSLDTGSGEQFF,.,TRBV7-2,TRBJ2-1,.
TGTGCCAGCAGTTACTCGAATCGTGGGGCGACTAATGAAAAACTGTTTTTT,CASSYSNRGATNEKLFF,.,TRBV6-6,TRBJ1-4,.
TGTGCCAGCAGTTACTCGATTGACAGCTACAATGAGCAGTTCTTC,CASSYSIDSYNEQFF,.,TRBV6-5,TRBJ2-1,.
TGTGCCAGCAGCAAGACAGGCATGAGCACAGATACGCAGTATTTT,CASSKTGMSTDTQYF,.,TRBV6-2/TRBV6-3,TRBJ2-3,.
TGCAGTGCAGACGGCGGGGCGCACTATGGCTACACCTTC,CSADGGAHYGYTF,.,TRBV20-1,TRBJ1-2,.
TGTGCCAGCAGCAGCAGGGGTTATGAGTACTTC,CASSSRGYEYF,.,TRBV5-8,TRBJ2-5,.
TGCGCCAGCAAAGATCTAACATACAGGGCTTCTAACTATGGCTACACCTTC,CASKDLTYRASNYGYTF,.,TRBV4-1,TRBJ1-2,once
TGCAGTGCTAGAGGTGGGGGGGCGGCTCAGCCCCAGCATTTT,CSARGGGAAQPQHF,.,TRBV20-1,TRBJ1-5,.
TGTGCCAGTAGTATGAACGGTGACTATGGCTACACCTTC,CASSMNGDYGYTF,.,TRBV19,TRBJ1-2,.
TGTGCCAGCAGTTTGGCCACTTCAGGGACCACCGGGGAGCTGTTTTTT,CASSLATSGTTGELFF,.,TRBV28,TRBJ2-2,few
TGTGCCAGCAGATATCACCTCCTCAATTCACCCCTCCACTTT,CASRYHLLNSPLHF,.,TRBV12-3/TRBV12-4,TRBJ1-6,few
TGTGCCAGCAGCCAAGACGTGAGCACGGACTATGGCTACACCTTC,CASSQDVSTDYGYTF,.,TRBV4-2,TRBJ1-2,.
TGCAGTGCACAGGGCGGTCAAGAGACCCAGTACTTC,CSAQGGQETQYF,.,TRBV20-1,TRBJ2-5,.
TGTGCCAGCAGCTTTTCAGGACAGGGTGGCGAGCAGTACTTC,CASSFSGQGGEQYF,TRBD1,TRBV7-9,TRBJ2-7,once
TGCGCCAGCAGCTTGGGCGGACTCGGCAACAATGAGCAGTTCTTC,CASSLGGLGNNEQFF,.,TRBV5-1,TRBJ2-1,.
TGTGCCACCAGTGATTTCGGGACAGGGCAAGGCGGCTACACCTTC,CATSDFGTGQGGYTF,TRBD1,TRBV24-1,TRBJ1-2,few
TGTGCCAGAAGCCTGCAAACTAGCGGGATAAAGAGCTCCTACAATGAGCAGTTCTTC,CARSLQTSGIKSSYNEQFF,TRBD2,TRBV5-3,TRBJ2-1,.
TGTGCCAGCAGCTTACGACTAGCGGGAGAACATGAGCAGTTCTTC,CASSLRLAGEHEQFF,TRBD2,TRBV7-2,TRBJ2-1,.
TGTGCCAGCAGCGTACTAGCGGGAGTAGGGGAGACCCAGTACTTC,CASSVLAGVGETQYF,TRBD2,TRBV9,TRBJ2-5,few
TGCAGTTTAGCGGATACGCAGTATTTT,CSLADTQYF,.,TRBV20-1,TRBJ2-3,.
TGCAGTGCTAGGGGTGCGGGACAGGGACGGGAAAAACTGTTTTTT,CSARGAGQGREKLFF,TRBD1,TRBV20-1,TRBJ1-4,.
TGTGCCAGCAGATCCGTAGCCTACGAGCAGTACTTC,CASRSVAYEQYF,.,TRBV12-3/TRBV12-4,TRBJ2-7,.
TGCGCCAGCAGCTCGGACACCGGGACAGGGACCACTGAAGCTTTCTTT,CASSSDTGTGTTEAFF,TRBD1,TRBV5-1,TRBJ1-1,few
TGTGCCAGCAGCTTATTAATCTTTGCACCCCTCCACTTT,CASSLLIFAPLHF,.,TRBV7-2,TRBJ1-6,.
TGCAGTGCACCCGCCCCGGGACAGGGTATCTCTACCGCGTACAATGAGCAGTTCTTC,CSAPAPGQGISTAYNEQFF,TRBD1,TRBV20-1,TRBJ2-1,.
TGTGCCAGCTCACCGGGGACTAGTGAACTTCCTCTAGCCAAAAACATTCAGTACTTC,CASSPGTSELPLAKNIQYF,TRBD2,TRBV18,TRBJ2-4,few
TGCAGTGCAACGGAACAGGGGCCTCTAAACAATGAGCAGTTCTTC,CSATEQGPLNNEQFF,TRBD1,TRBV20-1,TRBJ2-1,once
TGCGCCAGCAGCTTACGGACAGACTACGAGCAGTACTTC,CASSLRTDYEQYF,.,TRBV5-1,TRBJ2-7,.
TGTGCCATCAGAGAAGGACAGCCCGTGAACACTGAAGCTTTCTTT,CAIREGQPVNTEAFF,.,TRBV10-3,TRBJ1-1,few
TGCAGTGCTAGAGGGGGCGGGCCCTATGAGCAGTTCTTC,CSARGGGPYEQFF,.,TRBV20-1,TRBJ2-1,few
TGCAGCGTTGGCGGACTAGCGGGCCCATACAATGAGCAGTTCTTC,CSVGGLAGPYNEQFF,TRBD2,TRBV29-1,TRBJ2-1,.
TGTGCCAGCGAGTCGTTGGGGGTTCCTTTCTATGGCTACACCTTC,CASESLGVPFYGYTF,.,TRBV6-1,TRBJ1-2,.
TGCGCCAGCAGCTTGGGGGACTTCCGGTACGAGCAGTACTTC,CASSLGDFRYEQYF,.,TRBV5-1,TRBJ2-7,many
TGCAGTGCAAGAATGCGGCAGGGACTCTCAAATCAGCCCCAGCATTTT,CSARMRQGLSNQPQHF,.,TRBV20-1,TRBJ1-5,few
TGTGCCAGCAAAATTAGCGGGAGATCTCCTTCAGAGACCCAGTACTTC,CASKISGRSPSETQYF,TRBD2,TRBV27,TRBJ2-5,.
TGTGCCACCAGGGGCGGTGGGAGGCCAGATACGCAGTATTTT,CATRGGGRPDTQYF,.,TRBV15,TRBJ2-3,.
TGTGCCAGCAGCGGACAGGTCAAAAACATTCAGTACTTC,CASSGQVKNIQYF,TRBD1,TRBV7-2,TRBJ2-4,.
TGTGCCAGCAGCCACGGGACTAGCGGGAGTAAGGTCTACGAGCAGTACTTC,CASSHGTSGSKVYEQYF,TRBD2,TRBV7-2,TRBJ2-7,.